Sequencing of this TCR beta chain was carried out in a study of blood T cell repertoires in COVID-19. Looking at the study overall: Donors in the United States, Italy and Spain gave samples during acute or convalescent COVID-19. T cells, B-cell-depleted T cells, or PBMCs provided the cDNA or gDNA that served as material.

Authors' data handling: Reference gene primer amplification yielded estimated nucleated cell counts. This table comes from immunoSEQ multiplex PCR, and its TCRdb copy is limited to in-frame clones, with some not included. That table gives V, J and clone size, and the DNA gave D and trimming. The sample carries about 220,000 clones, around 84% recorded once. The TCR sequence derives from a man younger than 40 with active or convalescent COVID-19. The sample consisted of peripheral blood.

This CDR3 is CASRGANSYEQYF. The CDR3 coding sequence is TGTGCCAGCAGGGGCGCGAACTCCTACGAGCAGTACTTC. The V gene is TRBV28, the J gene TRBJ2-7; D gene unclear. The CDR3 is made up of 13 amino acids. Trimming took off 6 bases at V and 0 bases at J, with 9 bases between the two ends. Germline assignment: CDR1 MDHEN and CDR2 SYDVKM.